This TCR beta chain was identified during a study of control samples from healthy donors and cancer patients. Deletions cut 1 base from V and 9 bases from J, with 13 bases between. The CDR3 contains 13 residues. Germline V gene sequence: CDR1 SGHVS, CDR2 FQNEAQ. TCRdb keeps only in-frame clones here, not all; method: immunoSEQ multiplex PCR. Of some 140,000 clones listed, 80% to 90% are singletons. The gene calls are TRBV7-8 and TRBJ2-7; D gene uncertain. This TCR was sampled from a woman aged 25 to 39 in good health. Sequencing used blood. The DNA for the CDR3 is TGTGCCAGCAGCTTAGAATTTGGGTGGTGGCAGTACTTC. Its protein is CASSLEFGWWQYF.